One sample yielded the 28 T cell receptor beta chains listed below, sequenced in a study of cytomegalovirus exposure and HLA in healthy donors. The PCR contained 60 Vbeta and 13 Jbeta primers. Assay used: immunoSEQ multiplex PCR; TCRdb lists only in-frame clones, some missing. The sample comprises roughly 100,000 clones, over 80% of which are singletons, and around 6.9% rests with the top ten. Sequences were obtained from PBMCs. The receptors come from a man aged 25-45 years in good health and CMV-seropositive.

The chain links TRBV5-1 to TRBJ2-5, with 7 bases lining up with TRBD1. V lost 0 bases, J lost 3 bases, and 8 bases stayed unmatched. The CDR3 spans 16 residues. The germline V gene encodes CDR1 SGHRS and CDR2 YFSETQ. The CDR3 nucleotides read TGCGCCAGCAGCTTGGCCGGGACAGAAATCAAAGAGACCCAGTACTTC. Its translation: CASSLAGTEIKETQYF.

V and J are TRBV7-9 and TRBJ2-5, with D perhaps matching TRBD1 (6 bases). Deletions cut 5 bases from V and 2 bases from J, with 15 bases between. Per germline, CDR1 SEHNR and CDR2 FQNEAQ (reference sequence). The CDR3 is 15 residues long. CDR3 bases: TGTGCCAGCAGCACCGGAGGACAGTTACAAGAGACCCAGTACTTC. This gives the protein CASSTGGQLQETQYF.

The CDR3 DNA sequence: TGTGCCAGCAGGTCGGGGTCTAGCGGGGTTTGGGGGACCCAGTACTTC. Translation: CASRSGSSGVWGTQYF. The chain is built from TRBV7-2 and TRBJ2-5; 9 bases are a match to TRBD2. The CDR3 has 16 residues. The V segment lost 6 bases and the J segment 7 bases; nucleotides outside the gene matches: 15. Germline CDR1 SGHTA, CDR2 FQGNSA.

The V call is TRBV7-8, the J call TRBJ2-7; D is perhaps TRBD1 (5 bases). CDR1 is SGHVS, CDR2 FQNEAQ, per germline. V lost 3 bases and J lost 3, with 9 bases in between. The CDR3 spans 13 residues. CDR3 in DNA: TGTGCCAGCAGCTTGTCAGGGCGCTACGAGCAGTACTTC. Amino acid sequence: CASSLSGRYEQYF.

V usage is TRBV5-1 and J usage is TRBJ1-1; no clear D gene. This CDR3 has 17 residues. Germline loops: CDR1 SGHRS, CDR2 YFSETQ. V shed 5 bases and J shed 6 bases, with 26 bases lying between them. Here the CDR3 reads CASRLNPASPVVSEAFF. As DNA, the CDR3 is TGCGCCAGCAGACTCAATCCTGCGTCCCCGGTCGTCTCTGAAGCTTTCTTT.

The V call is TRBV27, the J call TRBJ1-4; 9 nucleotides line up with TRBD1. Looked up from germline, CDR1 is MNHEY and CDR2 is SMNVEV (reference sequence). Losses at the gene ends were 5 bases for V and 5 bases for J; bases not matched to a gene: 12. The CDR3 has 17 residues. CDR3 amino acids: CASSPGQGRTGNEKLFF. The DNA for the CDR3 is TGTGCCAGCAGTCCCGGACAGGGGAGAACTGGAAATGAAAAACTGTTTTTT.

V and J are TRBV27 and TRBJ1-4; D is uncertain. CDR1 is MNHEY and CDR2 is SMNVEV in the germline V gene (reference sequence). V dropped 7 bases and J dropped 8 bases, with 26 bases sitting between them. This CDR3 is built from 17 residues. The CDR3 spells CASTTRREGVLLEKLFF. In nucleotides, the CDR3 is TGTGCCAGCACCACCCGGAGGGAGGGCGTTTTATTGGAAAAACTGTTTTTT.

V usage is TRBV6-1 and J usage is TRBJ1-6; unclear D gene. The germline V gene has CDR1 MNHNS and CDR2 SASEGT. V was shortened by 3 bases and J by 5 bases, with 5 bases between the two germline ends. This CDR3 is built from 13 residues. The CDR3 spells CASSDGDNSPLHF. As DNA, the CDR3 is TGTGCCAGCAGTGACGGGGATAATTCACCCCTCCACTTT.

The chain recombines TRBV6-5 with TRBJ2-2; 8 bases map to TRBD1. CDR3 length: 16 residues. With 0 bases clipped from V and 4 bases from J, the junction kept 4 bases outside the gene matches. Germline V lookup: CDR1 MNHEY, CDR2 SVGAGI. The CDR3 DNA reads TGTGCCAGCAGTTACTCGACGGACAGGGCCACCGGGGAGCTGTTTTTT. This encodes CASSYSTDRATGELFF.

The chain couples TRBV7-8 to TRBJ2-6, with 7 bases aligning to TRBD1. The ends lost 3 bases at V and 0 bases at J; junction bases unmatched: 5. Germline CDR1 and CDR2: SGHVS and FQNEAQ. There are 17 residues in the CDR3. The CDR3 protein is CASSLTGPTSGANVLTF. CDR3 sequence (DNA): TGTGCCAGCAGCTTGACAGGGCCCACCTCTGGGGCCAACGTCCTGACTTTC.

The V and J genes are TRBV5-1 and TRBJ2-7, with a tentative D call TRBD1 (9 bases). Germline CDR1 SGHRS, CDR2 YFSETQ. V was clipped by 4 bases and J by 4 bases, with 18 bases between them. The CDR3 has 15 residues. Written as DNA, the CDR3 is TGCGCCAGCAGCACGGGGGGGACAGGGAATTACGAGCAGTACTTC. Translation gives CASSTGGTGNYEQYF.

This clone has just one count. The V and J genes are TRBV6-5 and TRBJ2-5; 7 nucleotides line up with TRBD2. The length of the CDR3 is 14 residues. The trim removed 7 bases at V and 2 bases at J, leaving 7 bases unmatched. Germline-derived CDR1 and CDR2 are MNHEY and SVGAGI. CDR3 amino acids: CASTPRGGQETQYF. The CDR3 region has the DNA TGTGCCAGCACCCCTCGCGGGGGTCAAGAGACCCAGTACTTC.

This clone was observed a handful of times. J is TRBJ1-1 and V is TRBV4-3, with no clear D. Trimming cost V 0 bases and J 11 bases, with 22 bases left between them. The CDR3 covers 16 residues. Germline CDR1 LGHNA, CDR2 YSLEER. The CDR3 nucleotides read TGCGCCAGCAGCCAAGATAGAACAACAGTTTATCTAACGGCTTTCTTT. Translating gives CASSQDRTTVYLTAFF.

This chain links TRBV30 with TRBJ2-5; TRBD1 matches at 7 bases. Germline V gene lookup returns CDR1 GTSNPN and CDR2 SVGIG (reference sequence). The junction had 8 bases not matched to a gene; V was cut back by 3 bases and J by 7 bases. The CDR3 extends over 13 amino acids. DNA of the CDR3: TGTGCCTGGAGCGCGCAGGGGGTTTGGACCCAGTACTTC. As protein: CAWSAQGVWTQYF.

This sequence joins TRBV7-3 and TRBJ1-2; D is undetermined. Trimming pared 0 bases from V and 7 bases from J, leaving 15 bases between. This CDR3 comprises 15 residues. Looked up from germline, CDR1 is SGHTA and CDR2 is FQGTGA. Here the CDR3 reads CASSLTGGRGGGYTF. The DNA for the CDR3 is TGTGCCAGCAGCTTAACCGGAGGGCGTGGTGGTGGCTACACCTTC.

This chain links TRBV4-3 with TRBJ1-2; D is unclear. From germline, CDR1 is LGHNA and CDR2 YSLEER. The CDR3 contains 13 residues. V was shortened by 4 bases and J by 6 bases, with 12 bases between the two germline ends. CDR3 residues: CASSRAGGDGYTF. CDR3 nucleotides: TGCGCCAGCAGCCGAGCGGGCGGCGATGGCTACACCTTC.

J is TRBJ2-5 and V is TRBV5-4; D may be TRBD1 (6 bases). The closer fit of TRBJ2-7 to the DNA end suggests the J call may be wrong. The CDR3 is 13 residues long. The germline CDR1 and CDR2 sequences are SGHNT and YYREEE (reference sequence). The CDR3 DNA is TGTGCCAGCAGCCAGGGACAAACCTACGAGCAGTACTTC. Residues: CASSQGQTYEQYF.

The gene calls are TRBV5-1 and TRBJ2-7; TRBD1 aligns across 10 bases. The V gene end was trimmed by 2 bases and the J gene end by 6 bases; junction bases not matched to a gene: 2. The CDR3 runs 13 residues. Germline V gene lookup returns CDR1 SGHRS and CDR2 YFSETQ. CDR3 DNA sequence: TGCGCCAGCAGCTTCCGGACAGGGGGCGAGCAGTACTTC. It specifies CASSFRTGGEQYF.

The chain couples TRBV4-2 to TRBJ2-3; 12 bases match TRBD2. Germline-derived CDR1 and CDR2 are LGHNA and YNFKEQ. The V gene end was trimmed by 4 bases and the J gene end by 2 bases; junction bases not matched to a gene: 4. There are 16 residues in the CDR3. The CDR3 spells CASSPGLAGHTDTQYF. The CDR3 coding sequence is TGTGCCAGCAGCCCGGGACTAGCGGGTCACACAGATACGCAGTATTTT.

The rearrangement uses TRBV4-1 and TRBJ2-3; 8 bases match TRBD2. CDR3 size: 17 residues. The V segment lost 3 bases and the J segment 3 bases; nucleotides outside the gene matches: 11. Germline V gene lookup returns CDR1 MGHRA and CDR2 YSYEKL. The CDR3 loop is CASSQGFSGGLTDTQYF. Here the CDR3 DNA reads TGCGCCAGCAGCCAGGGTTTCTCGGGGGGGCTGACAGATACGCAGTATTTT.

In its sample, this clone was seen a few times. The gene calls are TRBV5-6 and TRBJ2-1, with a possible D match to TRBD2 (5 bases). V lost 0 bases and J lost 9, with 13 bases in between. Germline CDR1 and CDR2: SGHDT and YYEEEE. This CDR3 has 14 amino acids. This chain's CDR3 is CASSLVRGGGEQFF. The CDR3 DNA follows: TGTGCCAGCAGCTTGGTACGGGGTGGTGGTGAGCAGTTCTTC.

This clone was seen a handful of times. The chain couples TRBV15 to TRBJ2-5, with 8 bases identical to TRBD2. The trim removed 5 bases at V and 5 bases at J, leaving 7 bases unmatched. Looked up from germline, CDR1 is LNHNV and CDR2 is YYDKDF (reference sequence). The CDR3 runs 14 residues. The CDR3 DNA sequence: TGTGCCACCAGCCCAGGACTAGCCCGCGAGACCCAGTACTTC. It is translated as CATSPGLARETQYF.

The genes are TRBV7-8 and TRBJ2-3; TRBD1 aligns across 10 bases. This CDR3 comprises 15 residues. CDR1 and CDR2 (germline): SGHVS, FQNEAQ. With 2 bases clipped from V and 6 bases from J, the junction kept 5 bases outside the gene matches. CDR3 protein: CASSLTGTGDDTQYF. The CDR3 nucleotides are TGTGCCAGCAGCTTAACCGGGACAGGGGACGATACGCAGTATTTT.

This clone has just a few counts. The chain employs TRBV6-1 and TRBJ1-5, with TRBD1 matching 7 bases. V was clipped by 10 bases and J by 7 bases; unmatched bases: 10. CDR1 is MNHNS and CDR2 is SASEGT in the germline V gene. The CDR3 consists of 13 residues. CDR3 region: CATGQASHQPQHF. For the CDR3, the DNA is TGTGCCACCGGACAGGCGTCTCACCAGCCCCAGCATTTT.

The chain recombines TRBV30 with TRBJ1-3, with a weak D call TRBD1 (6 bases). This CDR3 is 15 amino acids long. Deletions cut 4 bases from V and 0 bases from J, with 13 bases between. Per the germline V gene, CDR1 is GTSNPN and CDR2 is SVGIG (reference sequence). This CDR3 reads CAWKPGHGSGNTIYF. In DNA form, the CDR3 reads TGTGCCTGGAAACCGGGACACGGCTCTGGAAACACCATATATTTT. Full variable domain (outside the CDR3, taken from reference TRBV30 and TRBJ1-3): SQTIHQWPATLVQPVGSPLSLECTVEGTSNPNLYWYRQAAGRGLQLLFYSVGIGQISSEVPQNLSASRPQDRQFILSSKKLLLSDSGFYLCAWKPGHGSGNTIYFGEGSWLTVV.

As DNA, the CDR3 is TGTGCCAGCAGCCCGGAAGGACAGGGGAGCTACAATGAGCAGTTCTTC. It translates to CASSPEGQGSYNEQFF. The V call is TRBV5-4, the J call TRBJ2-1; 9 bases align to TRBD1. Trimming at V came to 4 bases and at J to 3 bases, leaving 8 bases not matched to a gene. The CDR3 is 16 residues long. Per the germline V gene, CDR1 is SGHNT and CDR2 is YYREEE (reference sequence).

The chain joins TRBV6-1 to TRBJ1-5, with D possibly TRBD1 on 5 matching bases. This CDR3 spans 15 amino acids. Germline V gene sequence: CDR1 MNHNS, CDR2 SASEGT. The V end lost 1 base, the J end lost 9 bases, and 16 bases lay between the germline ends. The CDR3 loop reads CASSEEQGGPRPQHF. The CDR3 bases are TGTGCCAGCAGTGAAGAGCAGGGAGGGCCACGGCCCCAGCATTTT.

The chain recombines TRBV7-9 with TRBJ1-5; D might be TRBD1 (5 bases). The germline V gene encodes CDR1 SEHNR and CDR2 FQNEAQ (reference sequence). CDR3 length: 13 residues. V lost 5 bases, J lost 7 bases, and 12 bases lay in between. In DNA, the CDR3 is TGTGCCAGCAGCGCCTTGGGGGGGCAGCCCCAGCATTTT. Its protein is CASSALGGQPQHF.